The entry that follows covers one T cell receptor beta chain sequence. This entry is derived from a study of T cell changes during pregnancy in multiple sclerosis. From germline, CDR1 is WNHNN and CDR2 SYGVQD (reference sequence). This CDR3 contains 14 residues. The V end lost 4 bases, the J end lost 1 base, and 10 bases lay between the germline ends. Produced via immunoSEQ multiplex PCR; TCRdb's table is partial and in-frame only. The sample lists some 81,000 clones; around 89% were seen once. The TCR was taken from a female donor with multiple sclerosis, enrolled in a pregnancy study. The chain links TRBV10-1 to TRBJ1-2; D is perhaps TRBD1 (6 bases). This specimen was peripheral blood, taken before pregnancy. The CDR3 bases are TGCGCCAGCAGTGCCCAGGGGATTAACTATGGCTACACCTTC. It is translated as CASSAQGINYGYTF.